One sample yielded the 19 T cell receptor beta chains listed below, sequenced in a study of shared clonotypes between healthy human individuals. Naive CD8 populations comprised CD45RO-negative cells positively selected for CCR7, excluding terminally differentiated effector memory CD45RA+ cells. TCRdb's copy holds only in-frame clones and misses some; the assay was immunoSEQ multiplex PCR. The profile shows 750,000 to 1,000,000 clones, over 90% of them singletons. The sequenced material came from naive CD8+ T cells sorted from blood. These TCRs come from a man aged 25 to 40 in good health.

The rearrangement uses TRBV6-5 and TRBJ2-3; 12 bases map to TRBD1. Germline loops: CDR1 MNHEY, CDR2 SVGAGI. The CDR3 is 15 residues long. Trimming at V came to 5 bases and at J to 5 bases, leaving 5 bases not matched to a gene. The CDR3 loop reads CASSPRDRGQDTQYF. The CDR3 region has the DNA TGTGCCAGCAGTCCCCGGGACAGGGGGCAAGATACGCAGTATTTT.

V and J are TRBV29-1 and TRBJ2-7; 7 bases line up with TRBD1. Germline CDR1 and CDR2: SQVTM and ANQGSEA. V gave up 7 bases and J gave up 7 bases; unmatched junction bases: 7. CDR3 size: 11 residues. CDR3 coding DNA: TGCAGCGGCCTACAGGGGATGGAGCAGTACTTC. Encoded protein: CSGLQGMEQYF.

The chain uses TRBV14 and TRBJ1-4; unclear D gene. The CDR3 extends over 16 amino acids. Germline V gene data show CDR1 as SGHDN and CDR2 as FVKESK. Trimming shortened V by 0 bases and J by 7 bases, and 15 bases separated the two germline ends. The CDR3 here is CASSQDPIATGEKLFF. In DNA, the CDR3 is TGTGCCAGCAGCCAAGATCCAATTGCAACGGGTGAAAAACTGTTTTTT.

Note on this clone: Other nucleotide sequences in the sample specify the same CDR3. The V gene is TRBV9, the J gene TRBJ2-1; 13 bases match TRBD2. Trimming removed 2 bases from V and 9 bases from J; junction bases left unmatched: 2. Looked up from germline, CDR1 is SGDLS and CDR2 is YYNGEE. The CDR3 covers 14 residues. The CDR3 DNA reads TGTGCCAGCAGCGTCGGACTAGCGGGAGTTGAGCAGTTCTTC. Translation: CASSVGLAGVEQFF.

The V gene is TRBV7-9, the J gene TRBJ1-1; D remains unclear. Germline V lookup: CDR1 SEHNR, CDR2 FQNEAQ (reference sequence). The CDR3 runs to 12 residues. Trimming took off 5 bases at V and 6 bases at J, with 10 bases between the two ends. Here the CDR3 DNA reads TGTGCCAGCAGCAGCGTGGGGTCTGAAGCTTTCTTT. This gives the protein CASSSVGSEAFF. The complete variable domain, with remaining parts taken from reference TRBV7-9 and TRBJ1-1, reads DTGVSQNPRHKITKRGQNVTFRCDPISEHNRLYWYRQTLGQGPEFLTYFQNEAQLEKSRLLSDRFSAERPKGSFSTLEIQRTEQGDSAMYLCASSSVGSEAFFGQGTRLTVV.

The gene calls are TRBV27 and TRBJ2-7; D possibly corresponds to TRBD1 (6 bases). Trimming cost V 8 bases and J 0 bases, with 17 bases left between them. Germline assignment: CDR1 MNHEY and CDR2 SMNVEV (reference sequence). This CDR3 is 15 amino acids long. CDR3 bases: TGTGCCAGCGCCTCCGGGCGGACAGTCTCCTACGAGCAGTACTTC. Translating gives CASASGRTVSYEQYF.

V is TRBV6-5 and J is TRBJ2-7, with 11 bases aligning to TRBD2. Germline CDR1 MNHEY, CDR2 SVGAGI. The CDR3 is 15 amino acids. Trimming at V came to 4 bases and at J to 4 bases, leaving 6 bases not matched to a gene. CDR3 DNA sequence: TGTGCCAGCAGTTCTGCGGGACTAGCGGTATACGAGCAGTACTTC. Translating gives CASSSAGLAVYEQYF.

V gene TRBV6-6 combines with J gene TRBJ2-1; no clear D. V was pared by 2 bases and J by 7 bases, with 12 bases between. The CDR3 length is 14 residues. CDR1 is MNHNY and CDR2 is SVGAGI in the germline V gene (reference sequence). For the CDR3, the DNA is TGTGCCAGCAGTTACCCAAGTGGTGAAAATGAGCAGTTCTTC. This translates into CASSYPSGENEQFF.

CDR3 DNA: TGCGCCAGCAGCTCGGTATTAAGGGGAGGATTGAACACTGAAGCTTTCTTT. The encoded protein is CASSSVLRGGLNTEAFF. The chain uses TRBV5-1 and TRBJ1-1; weak D call: TRBD1 (5 bases). The CDR3 loop spans 17 amino acids. V was pared by 3 bases and J by 0 bases, with 18 bases between. CDR1 and CDR2 from the germline V gene are SGHRS and YFSETQ. Full variable domain (outside the CDR3, taken from reference TRBV5-1 and TRBJ1-1): KAGVTQTPRYLIKTRGQQVTLSCSPISGHRSVSWYQQTPGQGLQFLFEYFSETQRNKGNFPGRFSGRQFSNSRSEMNVSTLELGDSALYLCASSSVLRGGLNTEAFFGQGTRLTVV.

This chain uses TRBV28 with TRBJ1-2; 7 positions agree with TRBD1. CDR1 MDHEN and CDR2 SYDVKM come from the germline V gene. The CDR3 loop spans 14 amino acids. With V trimmed by 4 bases and J by 2 bases, 4 bases remained unmatched. Here the CDR3 reads CASSWDSLNYGYTF. DNA for the CDR3: TGTGCCAGCAGTTGGGACAGCCTCAACTATGGCTACACCTTC.

The rearrangement uses TRBV19 and TRBJ1-5, with D hard to call. Germline loops: CDR1 LNHDA, CDR2 SQIVND (reference sequence). This CDR3 contains 16 residues. Trimming stripped 1 base from V and 0 bases from J, with 10 bases between. CDR3 sequence (DNA): TGTGCCAGTAGTATAGGATTCGGATTTAGCAATCAGCCCCAGCATTTT. Translating gives CASSIGFGFSNQPQHF.

This clone was recorded once. This chain connects TRBV27 to TRBJ1-5; possibly TRBD1 for D (6 bases). Between the trimmed V and J ends, which lost 3 bases and 6 bases, there was a span of 9 bases. Per the germline V gene, CDR1 is MNHEY and CDR2 is SMNVEV (reference sequence). This CDR3 is 13 amino acids long. CDR3 DNA sequence: TGTGCCAGCAGTTTGGACAGAATTCAGCCCCAGCATTTT. Its protein product is CASSLDRIQPQHF.

This clone was picked up one time. V and J are TRBV28 and TRBJ2-5; possibly TRBD2 for D (6 bases). V was cut by 3 bases and J by 3 bases, with 14 bases left in between. Germline V gives CDR1 MDHEN, CDR2 SYDVKM. The CDR3 runs to 15 residues. This CDR3 reads CASSLPGRKEETQYF. The CDR3 coding sequence is TGTGCCAGCAGTTTGCCGGGGAGGAAAGAAGAGACCCAGTACTTC. Looking up the rest from reference TRBV28 and TRBJ2-5 gives the full variable domain: DVKVTQSSRYLVKRTGEKVFLECVQDMDHENMFWYRQDPGLGLRLIYFSYDVKMKEKGDIPEGYSVSREKKERFSLILESASTNQTSMYLCASSLPGRKEETQYFGPGTRLLVL.

The gene calls are TRBV27 and TRBJ2-2; 7 bases are shared with TRBD1. This CDR3 spans 15 amino acids. Per the germline V gene, CDR1 is MNHEY and CDR2 is SMNVEV (reference sequence). With 2 bases clipped from V and 5 bases from J, the junction kept 5 bases outside the gene matches. CDR3 in DNA: TGTGCCAGCAGTTTAGAAGGGGGCTGGACCGGGGAGCTGTTTTTT. As protein: CASSLEGGWTGELFF.

V and J are TRBV7-9 and TRBJ1-2; D might be TRBD1 (5 bases). Germline V lookup: CDR1 SEHNR, CDR2 FQNEAQ (reference sequence). The V gene lost 5 bases and the J gene lost 2 bases, with 18 bases spanning the gap. This CDR3 has 16 residues. CDR3 nucleotide sequence: TGTGCCAGCAGCCCGATCGCAGGGCATCTCAACTATGGCTACACCTTC. Translation gives CASSPIAGHLNYGYTF.

The chain has TRBV30 and TRBJ2-1, with 10 bases fitting TRBD2. The J segment lost 4 bases and the V segment lost 1 base, leaving 4 bases of the junction unmatched. Germline-derived CDR1 and CDR2 are GTSNPN and SVGIG (reference sequence). CDR3 size: 15 residues. The CDR3 nucleotides read TGTGCCTGGAGTGCCGGGACTAGCGCGTACAATGAGCAGTTCTTC. Translating it yields CAWSAGTSAYNEQFF.

The chain is built from TRBV29-1 and TRBJ2-7; D remains ambiguous. From germline, CDR1 is SQVTM and CDR2 ANQGSEA. This CDR3 region has 14 residues. V lost 5 bases to trimming and J lost 3 bases, with 17 bases between them. The CDR3 spells CSVLDADLGYEQYF. The CDR3 DNA reads as TGCAGCGTTCTCGACGCAGACCTAGGCTACGAGCAGTACTTC.

As DNA, the CDR3 is TGCGCCAGCAGCCAACGGACTAGCGGGGCCACAGATACGCAGTATTTT. This encodes CASSQRTSGATDTQYF. The chain has TRBV4-1 and TRBJ2-3; 12 bases line up with TRBD2. Germline values: CDR1 MGHRA, CDR2 YSYEKL. Trimming took 2 bases from V and 2 from J; bases not matched to a gene: 2. The CDR3 spans 16 residues.

This clone was seen just once. V is TRBV4-2 and J is TRBJ2-2; 13 bases are shared with TRBD2. The junction had 4 bases not matched to a gene; V was cut back by 6 bases and J by 6 bases. The length of the CDR3 is 15 residues. CDR1 is LGHNA and CDR2 is YNFKEQ in the germline V gene. The CDR3 coding sequence is TGTGCCAGCAGGGGACTAGCGGGACGCGCCGGGGAGCTGTTTTTT. Its protein product is CASRGLAGRAGELFF.